What follows are 11 T cell receptor beta chains derived from one specimen sequenced in a study of OX40 agonist ivuxolimab in advanced cancers. Using immunoSEQ multiplex PCR, the repertoire was profiled, and TCRdb retains in-frame clones only, with some absent. The sample has more than 50,000 clones; roughly 85% are singletons. The sequencing used CD4+ or CD8+ T cells sorted from blood, collected in a trial of the OX40 agonist ivuxolimab. All receptors derive from an adult with an advanced solid tumor such as melanoma, head and neck, liver or kidney cancer.

This chain uses TRBV5-5 with TRBJ2-7; 7 bases are a match to TRBD1. Germline V CDR1 and CDR2: SGHKS, YYEKEE (reference sequence). J lost 7 bases, V lost 0 bases, and 7 bases had no gene match. CDR3 length: 14 amino acids. CDR3 nucleotides: TGTGCCAGCAGCTTGGACAGGGGTACTAAAGAGCAGTACTTC. Residues: CASSLDRGTKEQYF.

This clone has a single count. The chain uses TRBV6-5 and TRBJ1-3; possibly TRBD1 for D (6 bases). The germline V gene has CDR1 MNHEY and CDR2 SVGAGI. V was shortened by 7 bases and J by 0 bases, with 13 bases between the two germline ends. The CDR3 has 15 residues. The CDR3 reads CASTGGGHSGNTIYF. Here the CDR3 DNA reads TGTGCCAGCACGGGCGGGGGGCACTCTGGAAACACCATATATTTT.

V gene TRBV5-1 combines with J gene TRBJ2-3; D call uncertain. CDR1 and CDR2 from the germline V gene are SGHRS and YFSETQ. The CDR3 consists of 15 residues. V dropped 5 bases and J dropped 2 bases, with 15 bases sitting between them. CDR3 in DNA: TGCGCCAGCAGTCCGCCGCGTCCCGACACAGATACGCAGTATTTT. Protein: CASSPPRPDTDTQYF.

The genes are TRBV5-1 and TRBJ2-7; D might be TRBD1 (6 bases). CDR3 size: 13 residues. In germline, CDR1 is SGHRS, CDR2 YFSETQ. V lost 0 bases, J lost 2 bases, and 6 bases lay in between. This CDR3 is CASSLDRAYEQYF. In nucleotides, the CDR3 is TGCGCCAGCAGCTTGGACAGGGCCTACGAGCAGTACTTC.

This chain joins TRBV13 and TRBJ1-2, with TRBD1 as a possible D gene (6 bases). The CDR3 runs to 15 residues. The V end was cut by 0 bases, the J end by 5 bases, with 13 bases between. Looked up from germline, CDR1 is PRHDT and CDR2 is FYEKMQ (reference sequence). CDR3 sequence reads: CASSLGTGRLYGYTF. The CDR3 DNA follows: TGTGCCAGCAGCTTAGGGACAGGTCGGTTATATGGCTACACCTTC.

J is TRBJ2-1 and V is TRBV7-9; 8 nucleotides align to TRBD2. With 3 bases clipped from V and 3 bases from J, the junction kept 7 bases outside the gene matches. Germline CDR1 reads SEHNR; CDR2 reads FQNEAQ (reference sequence). This CDR3 is built from 16 residues. In DNA, the CDR3 is TGTGCCAGCAGCTTCCTACCGGGACTAGTCTACAATGAGCAGTTCTTC. Translated: CASSFLPGLVYNEQFF.

This chain links TRBV5-6 with TRBJ1-4; 10 bases are shared with TRBD1. Germline V gene data show CDR1 as SGHDT and CDR2 as YYEEEE. The CDR3 sequence is 15 residues long. J gave up 4 bases and V 4 bases, and 4 bases lay outside the gene matches. CDR3 in DNA: TGTGCCAGCAGCACCCGGGACAGGGGTAATGAAAAACTGTTTTTT. This translates into CASSTRDRGNEKLFF.

The chain employs TRBV5-6 and TRBJ1-1; 9 bases are shared with TRBD1. The CDR3 contains 15 residues. With 2 bases clipped from V and 2 bases from J, the junction kept 4 bases outside the gene matches. The germline V gene encodes CDR1 SGHDT and CDR2 YYEEEE. The CDR3 nucleotides are TGTGCCAGCAGCTTTGGGACAGGGAGTAACACTGAAGCTTTCTTT. Amino acids: CASSFGTGSNTEAFF.

This chain joins TRBV5-1 and TRBJ2-3, with D unclear. V was clipped by 0 bases and J by 5 bases, with 13 bases between them. Germline CDR1 and CDR2: SGHRS and YFSETQ. The CDR3 totals 15 residues. CDR3 protein: CASSLVGRAIDTQYF. The CDR3, as DNA: TGCGCCAGCAGCTTGGTGGGCAGAGCGATAGATACGCAGTATTTT.

The chain recombines TRBV7-2 with TRBJ2-7; a weak D match, TRBD1 (7 bases). This CDR3 spans 12 amino acids. V lost 1 base to trimming and J lost 9 bases, with 10 bases between them. The V gene's germline CDR1 is SGHTA and CDR2 FQGNSA. Here the CDR3 DNA reads TGTGCCAGCAGCTTAGATCAGGGGGGGCAGTACTTC. Residues: CASSLDQGGQYF.

The rearrangement links TRBV27 to TRBJ1-2; D gene ambiguous. The CDR3 sequence is 13 residues long. Trimming left V 5 bases short and J 1 base short, with 8 bases between. Germline CDR1 and CDR2: MNHEY and SMNVEV (reference sequence). CDR3 sequence reads: CASSPRGNYGYTF. The CDR3, as DNA: TGTGCCAGCAGTCCCCGGGGTAACTATGGCTACACCTTC.